This TCR beta chain derives from a study of blood T cell repertoires in COVID-19. The protocol was immunoSEQ multiplex PCR, while the TCRdb copy is restricted to in-frame clones and leaves out a portion. The repertoire has around 19,000 clones, about 89% of them found once; the top ten carry approximately 4%. The germline V and J ends were trimmed by 2 bases and 11 bases, with 18 bases remaining between them. Germline CDR1 is MNHNY and CDR2 is SVGAGI (reference sequence). The CDR3 is 14 amino acids. The clonotype originates from a human donor in a cohort sampled during active COVID-19. This chain connects TRBV6-6 to TRBJ1-1; D might be TRBD1 (5 bases). Sequenced: peripheral blood. For the CDR3, the DNA is TGTGCCAGCAGTTACGGGGCGGGAGAGGCGAGGGCTTTCTTT. The encoded protein is CASSYGAGEARAFF.